The 20 T cell receptor beta chains below come from one sample, sequenced in a study of OX40 agonist ivuxolimab in advanced cancers. Some clones are missing from TCRdb's copy, which holds only in-frame ones; the method was immunoSEQ multiplex PCR. This table holds 50,000 to 75,000 clones, roughly nine tenths found once. The material was CD4+ or CD8+ T cells sorted from blood, obtained in a trial of the OX40 agonist ivuxolimab. Receptor source: an adult with an advanced solid tumor such as melanoma, head and neck, liver or kidney cancer.

The chain carries TRBV30 and TRBJ2-7, with unresolved D. Germline CDR1 reads GTSNPN; CDR2 reads SVGIG (reference sequence). V was clipped by 2 bases and J by 6 bases, with 8 bases between them. CDR3 length: 11 residues. In DNA, the CDR3 is TGTGCCTGGAGTCCTCAAGGCGAGCAGTACTTC. Translated: CAWSPQGEQYF.

The V gene is TRBV11-3, the J gene TRBJ1-1; D not certain. The CDR3 sequence is 14 residues long. Germline CDR1 SGHNT, CDR2 YENEEA. Trimming left V 1 base short and J 1 base short, with 7 bases between. Here the CDR3 reads CASSLVTGNTEAFF. The CDR3 DNA follows: TGTGCCAGCAGCTTAGTCACGGGGAACACTGAAGCTTTCTTT.

V and J are TRBV7-2 and TRBJ2-7; D is perhaps TRBD1 (6 bases). Trimming left V 4 bases short and J 5 bases short, with 15 bases between. CDR3 length: 14 residues. Germline V gene data show CDR1 as SGHTA and CDR2 as FQGNSA. CDR3 in DNA: TGTGCCAGCAGCTCACGGGCAGGGGCGGACGAGCAGTACTTC. Residues: CASSSRAGADEQYF.

This clone was seen a few times. The rearrangement links TRBV5-1 to TRBJ2-1; 9 nucleotides agree with TRBD1. With V trimmed by 3 bases and J by 3 bases, 4 bases remained unmatched. CDR3 length: 15 amino acids. Germline V lookup: CDR1 SGHRS, CDR2 YFSETQ. CDR3 coding DNA: TGCGCCAGCAGCTCCGGACAGGGGTTCTACAATGAGCAGTTCTTC. Residues: CASSSGQGFYNEQFF.

The chain joins TRBV5-1 to TRBJ2-2; 7 nucleotides agree with TRBD1. The V and J ends lost 4 bases and 4 bases, in that order; junction bases with no gene match: 7. The CDR3 is made up of 15 amino acids. Germline V gives CDR1 SGHRS, CDR2 YFSETQ. CDR3 nucleotides: TGCGCCAGCAGCCTCGGACAGGAGACCACCGGGGAGCTGTTTTTT. This gives the protein CASSLGQETTGELFF.

This chain uses TRBV19 with TRBJ2-7; 9 nucleotides agree with TRBD2. Unmatched junction bases numbered 16, after V lost 5 bases and J lost 5 bases. The germline CDR1 and CDR2 sequences are LNHDA and SQIVND (reference sequence). This CDR3 is built from 17 residues. The CDR3 region is CASSPEHGLAIRHEQYF. The DNA for the CDR3 is TGTGCCAGTAGTCCCGAACACGGACTAGCGATCCGCCACGAGCAGTACTTC. The full variable domain, completed using reference TRBV19 and TRBJ2-7, is DGGITQSPKYLFRKEGQNVTLSCEQNLNHDAMYWYRQDPGQGLRLIYYSQIVNDFQKGDIAEGYSVSREKKESFPLTVTSAQKNPTAFYLCASSPEHGLAIRHEQYFGPGTRLTVT.

The V call is TRBV5-1, the J call TRBJ2-1; 7 nucleotides align to TRBD2. The CDR3 is 16 amino acids. V shed 4 bases, J shed 9 bases, and the junction held 16 bases outside the gene matches. Germline CDR1 SGHRS, CDR2 YFSETQ. CDR3 coding DNA: TGCGCCAGCAGCCCCCAGGAGTTGGGAGGGTCAAGTGAGCAGTTCTTC. As protein: CASSPQELGGSSEQFF.

The chain combines TRBV2 with TRBJ2-1; weak D call: TRBD2 (6 bases). This CDR3 is built from 13 residues. CDR1 is SNHLY and CDR2 is FYNNEI in the germline V gene. V was shortened by 4 bases and J by 15 bases, with 19 bases between the two germline ends. The CDR3 DNA reads TGTGCCAGCAGTGTTATGGAGGGCTTCTCTCTGTTCTTC. This gives the protein CASSVMEGFSLFF.

This clone was seen only once. The chain uses TRBV30 and TRBJ2-7; no clear D. The germline V and J ends were trimmed by 2 bases and 3 bases, with 14 bases remaining between them. The CDR3 contains 14 residues. In germline, CDR1 is GTSNPN, CDR2 SVGIG (reference sequence). The CDR3 spells CAWSPGPGIYEQYF. Here the CDR3 DNA reads TGTGCCTGGAGTCCAGGACCTGGTATCTACGAGCAGTACTTC.

The chain recombines TRBV5-4 with TRBJ1-1; tentative D call: TRBD1 (6 bases). The CDR3 loop spans 16 amino acids. From germline, CDR1 is SGHNT and CDR2 YYREEE (reference sequence). The ends were cut back, 5 bases at V and 0 bases at J, with 17 bases in the middle. CDR3 residues: CASRLGGGGLNTEAFF. As DNA, the CDR3 is TGTGCCAGCAGACTTGGCGGTGGGGGCCTGAACACTGAAGCTTTCTTT.

The chain carries TRBV11-2 and TRBJ2-3; 7 bases agree with TRBD1. This CDR3 is 16 amino acids long. V trimming: 5 bases; J trimming: 1 base; junction bases outside the gene matches: 9. Per the germline V gene, CDR1 is SGHAT and CDR2 is FQNNGV. In DNA form, the CDR3 reads TGTGCCAGCAGCGTTACAGGGGCGTCGGGCACAGATACGCAGTATTTT. Protein product: CASSVTGASGTDTQYF.

This chain links TRBV10-3 with TRBJ2-3; tentatively, D is TRBD2 (7 bases). Per germline, CDR1 ENHRY and CDR2 SYGVKD. The CDR3 sequence is 15 residues long. The DNA for the CDR3 is TGTGCGTCAACCGGGGGGCCTAATCGACCAGATACGCAGTATTTT. Translated: CASTGGPNRPDTQYF.

This clone was counted once. The V gene is TRBV10-3, the J gene TRBJ2-7; tentatively, D is TRBD2 (5 bases). The CDR3 runs to 13 residues. Germline-derived CDR1 and CDR2 are ENHRY and SYGVKD. Between the trimmed V and J ends, which lost 3 bases and 1 base, there was a span of 7 bases. CDR3 sequence (DNA): TGTGCCATCAGTGAACGGGGATCCTACGAGCAGTACTTC. Its protein is CAISERGSYEQYF.

The genes are TRBV6-5 and TRBJ2-7, with TRBD1 as a possible D gene (6 bases). Looked up from germline, CDR1 is MNHEY and CDR2 is SVGAGI. There are 12 residues in the CDR3. V gave up 7 bases and J gave up 2 bases, with 9 bases separating them. The CDR3 here is CASTPGAYEQYF. As DNA, the CDR3 is TGTGCCAGCACCCCAGGGGCCTACGAGCAGTACTTC.

V gene TRBV21-1 combines with J gene TRBJ2-1; the table's D gene call, TRBD2, was not cross checked with the DNA. TRBV21-1 is tagged as a pseudogene. CDR3 length: 20 amino acids. DNA for the CDR3: TGTGCCAGCAGCATCTTTCTCCTGATCAGGCTAGCGGGAGATGATAATGAGCAGTTCTTC. Translating gives CASSIFLLIRLAGDDNEQFF.

CDR3 loop: CASSPPGDGSPLHF. DNA of the CDR3: TGTGCCAGCTCACCACCGGGGGACGGTTCACCCCTCCACTTT. The V and J genes are TRBV18 and TRBJ1-6, with D maybe TRBD1 (5 bases). CDR1 and CDR2 from the germline V gene are KGHSH and LQKENI. The CDR3 sequence is 14 residues long. V lost 0 bases and J lost 9, with 9 bases in between.

The rearrangement joins TRBV9 to TRBJ1-2; a possible D gene is TRBD1 (6 bases). CDR1 SGDLS and CDR2 YYNGEE come from the germline V gene. This CDR3 spans 12 amino acids. V was shortened by 6 bases and J by 4 bases, with 10 bases between the two germline ends. The CDR3 DNA sequence: TGTGCCAGCACCGCACAGGGCTATGGCTACACCTTC. It yields the protein CASTAQGYGYTF.

The chain couples TRBV7-3 to TRBJ2-1, with 8 bases aligning to TRBD2. Germline V gene sequence: CDR1 SGHTA, CDR2 FQGTGA. Losses at the gene ends were 2 bases for V and 4 bases for J; bases not matched to a gene: 7. The CDR3 sequence is 16 residues long. The CDR3 loop is CASSLGLAGRYNEQFF. The CDR3 DNA is TGTGCCAGCAGCTTAGGTCTAGCGGGCCGATACAATGAGCAGTTCTTC.

The count of this clone is one. V gene TRBV6-5 combines with J gene TRBJ1-6; no reliable D call. CDR1 is MNHEY and CDR2 is SVGAGI in the germline V gene. The CDR3 length is 16 residues. The V and J ends lost 2 bases and 8 bases respectively, with 16 bases between them. The CDR3 loop is CASSYTDPLTDSPLHF. CDR3 nucleotides: TGTGCCAGCAGTTACACCGACCCGTTGACCGATTCACCCCTCCACTTT.

The rearrangement joins TRBV7-8 to TRBJ1-2; 7 nucleotides align to TRBD1. CDR1 is SGHVS, CDR2 FQNEAQ, per germline. The junction had 12 bases not matched to a gene; V was cut back by 5 bases and J by 6 bases. The CDR3 extends over 15 amino acids. CDR3 amino acids: CASSRRDSSINGYTF. Written as DNA, the CDR3 is TGTGCCAGCAGCAGACGGGACAGTTCGATTAATGGCTACACCTTC.